This TCR beta chain was sequenced during a study of cytomegalovirus exposure and HLA in healthy donors. Overall study results and limits: In a later analysis, CMV-associated beta chains were mostly HLA-associated, it appeared. In a later analysis, at a false discovery rate of 0.05, 15,000 to 20,000 TCR beta sequences were associated with HLA alleles.

Use of 60 Vbeta and 13 Jbeta primers characterized the PCR. Data came from immunoSEQ multiplex PCR; TCRdb stores just in-frame clones and leaves some out. The sample records under 200,000 clones, roughly 74% being singletons. CDR3 length: 15 amino acids. The germline V gene has CDR1 SGHDT and CDR2 YYEEEE. Trimming took off 0 bases at V and 0 bases at J, with 9 bases between the two ends. As to this clone: Antigen specificity is unknown.

The sequenced sample consisted of PBMCs. The sequence was obtained from a male donor in good health and CMV-seronegative. The chain couples TRBV5-6 to TRBJ1-1; D is ambiguous. The CDR3 region is CASSLDGGMNTEAFF. The CDR3 DNA is TGTGCCAGCAGCTTGGATGGAGGAATGAACACTGAAGCTTTCTTT.